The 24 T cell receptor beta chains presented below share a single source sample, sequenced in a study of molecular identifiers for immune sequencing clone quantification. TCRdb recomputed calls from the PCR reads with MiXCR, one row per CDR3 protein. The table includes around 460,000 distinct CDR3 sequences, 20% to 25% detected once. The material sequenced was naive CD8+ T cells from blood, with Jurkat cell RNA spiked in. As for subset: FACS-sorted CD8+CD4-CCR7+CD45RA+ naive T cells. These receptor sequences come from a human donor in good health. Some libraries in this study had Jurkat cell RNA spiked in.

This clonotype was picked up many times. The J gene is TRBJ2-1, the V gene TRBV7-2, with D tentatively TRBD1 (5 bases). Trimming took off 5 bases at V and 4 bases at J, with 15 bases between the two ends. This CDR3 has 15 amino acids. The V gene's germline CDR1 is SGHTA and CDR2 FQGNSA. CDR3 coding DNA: TGTGCCAGCAGCCAGCCCGTGGGGCATTACAATGAGCAGTTCTTC. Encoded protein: CASSQPVGHYNEQFF.

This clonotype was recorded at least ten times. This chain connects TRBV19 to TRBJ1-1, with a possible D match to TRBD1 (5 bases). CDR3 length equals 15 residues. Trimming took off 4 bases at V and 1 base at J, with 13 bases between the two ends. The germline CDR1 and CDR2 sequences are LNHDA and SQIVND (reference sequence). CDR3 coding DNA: TGTGCCAGTAGTACCCCTCCCGGGGGGAACACTGAAGCTTTCTTT. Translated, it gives CASSTPPGGNTEAFF. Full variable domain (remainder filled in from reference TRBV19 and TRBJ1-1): DGGITQSPKYLFRKEGQNVTLSCEQNLNHDAMYWYRQDPGQGLRLIYYSQIVNDFQKGDIAEGYSVSREKKESFPLTVTSAQKNPTAFYLCASSTPPGGNTEAFFGQGTRLTVV.

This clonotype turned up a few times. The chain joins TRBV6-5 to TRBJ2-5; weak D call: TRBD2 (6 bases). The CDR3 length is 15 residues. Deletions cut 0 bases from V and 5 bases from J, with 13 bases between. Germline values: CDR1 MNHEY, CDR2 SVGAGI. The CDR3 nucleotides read TGTGCCAGCAGTTACTCGGACGGGAGTGGGGAGACCCAGTACTTC. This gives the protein CASSYSDGSGETQYF.

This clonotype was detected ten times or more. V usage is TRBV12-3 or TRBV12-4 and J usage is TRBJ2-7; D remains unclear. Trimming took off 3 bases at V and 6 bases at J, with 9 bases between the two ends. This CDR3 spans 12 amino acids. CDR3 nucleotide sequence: TGTGCCAGCAGTTTCGACGCTGGCGAGCAGTACTTC. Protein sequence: CASSFDAGEQYF.

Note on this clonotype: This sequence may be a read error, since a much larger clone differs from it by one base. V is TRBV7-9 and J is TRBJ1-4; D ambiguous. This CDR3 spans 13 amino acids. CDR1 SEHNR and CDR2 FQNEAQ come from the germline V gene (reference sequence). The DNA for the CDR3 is TGTGCCAGCAGCCTATCATATGAGGAAAACCTGTTTTTT. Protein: CASSLSYEENLFF.

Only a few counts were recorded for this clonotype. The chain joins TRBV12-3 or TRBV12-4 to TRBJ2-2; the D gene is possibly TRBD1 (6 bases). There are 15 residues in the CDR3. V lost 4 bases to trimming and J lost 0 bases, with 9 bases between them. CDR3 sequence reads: CASSWTETNTGELFF. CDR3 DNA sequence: TGTGCCAGCAGTTGGACAGAAACGAACACCGGGGAGCTGTTTTTT.

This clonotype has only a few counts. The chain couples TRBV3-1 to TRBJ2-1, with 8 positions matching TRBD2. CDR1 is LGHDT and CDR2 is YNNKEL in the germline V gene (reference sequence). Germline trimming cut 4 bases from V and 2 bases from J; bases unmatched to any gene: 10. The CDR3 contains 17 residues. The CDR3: CASSPRLSGTTYNEQFF. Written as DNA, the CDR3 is TGTGCCAGCAGCCCCCGACTTAGCGGGACGACCTACAATGAGCAGTTCTTC.

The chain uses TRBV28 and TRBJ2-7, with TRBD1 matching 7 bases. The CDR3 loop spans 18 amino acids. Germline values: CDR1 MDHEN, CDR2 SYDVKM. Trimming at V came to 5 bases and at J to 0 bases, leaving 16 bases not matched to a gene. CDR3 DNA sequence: TGTGCCAGCAGTACCCTACAAGGGACAGCCCCTCTCTCCTACGAGCAGTACTTC. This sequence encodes CASSTLQGTAPLSYEQYF.

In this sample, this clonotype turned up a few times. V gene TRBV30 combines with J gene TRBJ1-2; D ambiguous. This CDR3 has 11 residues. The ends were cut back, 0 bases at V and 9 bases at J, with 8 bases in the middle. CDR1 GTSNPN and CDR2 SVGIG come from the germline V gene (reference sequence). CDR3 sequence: CAWSVDFSYTF. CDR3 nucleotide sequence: TGTGCCTGGAGTGTTGACTTTAGCTACACCTTC.

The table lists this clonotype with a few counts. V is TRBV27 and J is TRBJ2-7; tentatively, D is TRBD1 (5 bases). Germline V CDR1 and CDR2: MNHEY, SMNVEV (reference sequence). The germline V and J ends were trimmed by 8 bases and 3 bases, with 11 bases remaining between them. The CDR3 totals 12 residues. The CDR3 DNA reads TGTGCCAGCGGTGACAGTAACTACGAGCAGTACTTC. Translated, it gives CASGDSNYEQYF.

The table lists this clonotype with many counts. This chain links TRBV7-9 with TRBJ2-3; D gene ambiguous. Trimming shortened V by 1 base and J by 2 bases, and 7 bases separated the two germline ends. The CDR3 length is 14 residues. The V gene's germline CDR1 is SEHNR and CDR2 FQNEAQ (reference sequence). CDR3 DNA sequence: TGTGCCAGCAGCTTAGTAGTCCCCACAGATACGCAGTATTTT. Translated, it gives CASSLVVPTDTQYF.

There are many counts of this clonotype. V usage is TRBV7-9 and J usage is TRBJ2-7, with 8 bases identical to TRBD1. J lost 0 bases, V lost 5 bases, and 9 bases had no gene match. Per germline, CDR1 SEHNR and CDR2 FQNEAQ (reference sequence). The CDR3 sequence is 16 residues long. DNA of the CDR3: TGTGCCAGCAGCACCTCGACAGGGGCCAACTCCTACGAGCAGTACTTC. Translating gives CASSTSTGANSYEQYF.

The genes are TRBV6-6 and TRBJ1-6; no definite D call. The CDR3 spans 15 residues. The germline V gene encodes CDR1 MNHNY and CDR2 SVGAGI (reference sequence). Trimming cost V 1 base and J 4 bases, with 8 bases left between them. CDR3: CASSYLTEYNSPLHF. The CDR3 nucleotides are TGTGCCAGCAGTTACTTGACCGAATATAATTCACCCCTCCACTTT.

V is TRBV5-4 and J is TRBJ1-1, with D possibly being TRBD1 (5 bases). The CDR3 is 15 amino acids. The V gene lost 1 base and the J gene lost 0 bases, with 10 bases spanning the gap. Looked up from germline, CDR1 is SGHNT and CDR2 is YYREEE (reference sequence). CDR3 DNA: TGTGCCAGCAGCTTGAGGGGCAGCATGAACACTGAAGCTTTCTTT. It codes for CASSLRGSMNTEAFF. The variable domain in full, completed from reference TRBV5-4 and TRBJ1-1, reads ETGVTQSPTHLIKTRGQQVTLRCSSQSGHNTVSWYQQALGQGPQFIFQYYREEENGRGNFPPRFSGLQFPNYSSELNVNALELDDSALYLCASSLRGSMNTEAFFGQGTRLTVV.

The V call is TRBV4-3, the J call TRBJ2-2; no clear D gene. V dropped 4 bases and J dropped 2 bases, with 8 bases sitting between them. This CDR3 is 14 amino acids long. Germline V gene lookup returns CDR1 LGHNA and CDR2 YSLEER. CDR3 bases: TGCGCCAGCAGCCCCCGTTTAAACACCGGGGAGCTGTTTTTT. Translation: CASSPRLNTGELFF.

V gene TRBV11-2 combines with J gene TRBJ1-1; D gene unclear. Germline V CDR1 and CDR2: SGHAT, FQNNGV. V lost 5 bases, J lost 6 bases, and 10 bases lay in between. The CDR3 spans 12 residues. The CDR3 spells CASSPFVAEAFF. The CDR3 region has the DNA TGTGCCAGCAGCCCGTTTGTCGCTGAAGCTTTCTTT.

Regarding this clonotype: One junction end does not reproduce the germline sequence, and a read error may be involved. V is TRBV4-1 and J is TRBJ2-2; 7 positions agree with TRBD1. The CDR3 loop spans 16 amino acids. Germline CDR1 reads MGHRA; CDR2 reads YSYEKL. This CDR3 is CASSQEQGTDTGELFF. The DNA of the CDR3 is TGCGCCAGCAGCCAAGAACAGGGGACGGACACCGGGGAGCTGTTTTTC.

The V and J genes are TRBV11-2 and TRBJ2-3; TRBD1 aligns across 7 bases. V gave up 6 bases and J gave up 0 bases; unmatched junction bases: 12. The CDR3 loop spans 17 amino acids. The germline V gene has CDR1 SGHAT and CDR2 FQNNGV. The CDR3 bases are TGTGCCAGCAGTCCTAGTCTCCGGGGACAGAGCACAGATACGCAGTATTTT. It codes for CASSPSLRGQSTDTQYF.

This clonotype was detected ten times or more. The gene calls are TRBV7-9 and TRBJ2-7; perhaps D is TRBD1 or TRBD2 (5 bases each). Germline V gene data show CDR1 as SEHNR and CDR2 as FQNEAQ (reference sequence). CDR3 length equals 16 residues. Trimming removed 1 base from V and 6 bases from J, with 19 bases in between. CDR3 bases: TGTGCCAGCAGCTTAGGCTACAGCCGGGACCATCTCGAGCAGTACTTC. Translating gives CASSLGYSRDHLEQYF.

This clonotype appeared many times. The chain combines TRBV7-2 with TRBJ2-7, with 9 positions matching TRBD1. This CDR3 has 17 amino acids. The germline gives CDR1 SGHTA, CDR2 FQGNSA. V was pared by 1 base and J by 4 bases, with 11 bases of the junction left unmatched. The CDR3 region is CASSLEGPNRGLYEQYF. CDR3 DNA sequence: TGTGCCAGCAGCTTAGAAGGCCCCAACAGGGGGCTGTACGAGCAGTACTTC.

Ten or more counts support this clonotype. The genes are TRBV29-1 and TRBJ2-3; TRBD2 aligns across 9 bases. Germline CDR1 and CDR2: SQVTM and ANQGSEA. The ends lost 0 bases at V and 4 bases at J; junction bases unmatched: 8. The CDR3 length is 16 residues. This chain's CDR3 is CSVEDQSGRSADTQYF. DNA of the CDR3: TGCAGCGTTGAAGATCAAAGCGGGAGGTCGGCAGATACGCAGTATTTT.

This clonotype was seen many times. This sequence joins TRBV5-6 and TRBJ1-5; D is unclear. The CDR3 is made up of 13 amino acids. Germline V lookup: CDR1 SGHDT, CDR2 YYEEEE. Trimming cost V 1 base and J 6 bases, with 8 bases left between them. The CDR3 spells CASSLWGGQPQHF. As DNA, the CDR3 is TGTGCCAGCAGCTTGTGGGGAGGTCAGCCCCAGCATTTT.

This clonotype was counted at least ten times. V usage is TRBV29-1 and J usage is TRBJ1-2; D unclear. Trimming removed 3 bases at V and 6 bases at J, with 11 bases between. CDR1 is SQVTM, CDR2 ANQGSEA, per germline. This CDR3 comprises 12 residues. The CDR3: CSVDRILDGYTF. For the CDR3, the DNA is TGCAGCGTTGATAGGATTCTGGATGGCTACACCTTC.

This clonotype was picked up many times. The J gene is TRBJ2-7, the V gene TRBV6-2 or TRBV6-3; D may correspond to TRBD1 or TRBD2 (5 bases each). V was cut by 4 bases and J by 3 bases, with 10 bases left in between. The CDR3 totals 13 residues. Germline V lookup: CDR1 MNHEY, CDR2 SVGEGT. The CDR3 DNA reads TGTGCCAGCAGTTCCCGGGACGGCTACGAGCAGTACTTC. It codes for CASSSRDGYEQYF.